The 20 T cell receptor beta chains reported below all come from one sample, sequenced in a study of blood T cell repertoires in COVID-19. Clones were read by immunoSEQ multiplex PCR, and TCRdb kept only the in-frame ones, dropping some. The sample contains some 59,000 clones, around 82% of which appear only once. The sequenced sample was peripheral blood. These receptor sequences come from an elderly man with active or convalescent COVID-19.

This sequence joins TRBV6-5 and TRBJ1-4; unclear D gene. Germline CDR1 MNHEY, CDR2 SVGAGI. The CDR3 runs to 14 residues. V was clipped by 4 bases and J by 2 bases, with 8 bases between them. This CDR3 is CASSSVTTNEKLFF. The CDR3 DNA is TGTGCCAGCAGTTCGGTTACGACTAATGAAAAACTGTTTTTT.

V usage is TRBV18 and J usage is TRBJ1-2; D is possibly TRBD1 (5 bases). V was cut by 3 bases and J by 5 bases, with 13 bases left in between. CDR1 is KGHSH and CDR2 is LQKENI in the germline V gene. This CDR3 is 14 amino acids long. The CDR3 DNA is TGTGCCAGCTCACCGAGGACGGGGGAATATGGCTACACCTTC. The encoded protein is CASSPRTGEYGYTF.

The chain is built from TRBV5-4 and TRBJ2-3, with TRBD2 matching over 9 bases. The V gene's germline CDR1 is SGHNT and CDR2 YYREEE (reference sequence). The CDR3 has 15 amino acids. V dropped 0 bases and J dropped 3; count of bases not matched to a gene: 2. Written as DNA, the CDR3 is TGTGCCAGCAGCTTGGGCCTAGCGGGAACAGATACGCAGTATTTT. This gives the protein CASSLGLAGTDTQYF.

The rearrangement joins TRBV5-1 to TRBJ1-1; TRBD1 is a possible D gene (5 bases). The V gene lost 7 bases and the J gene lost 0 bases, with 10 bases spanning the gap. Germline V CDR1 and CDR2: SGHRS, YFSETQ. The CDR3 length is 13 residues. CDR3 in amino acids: CASGAGVNTEAFF. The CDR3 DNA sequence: TGCGCCAGCGGGGCAGGTGTGAACACTGAAGCTTTCTTT.

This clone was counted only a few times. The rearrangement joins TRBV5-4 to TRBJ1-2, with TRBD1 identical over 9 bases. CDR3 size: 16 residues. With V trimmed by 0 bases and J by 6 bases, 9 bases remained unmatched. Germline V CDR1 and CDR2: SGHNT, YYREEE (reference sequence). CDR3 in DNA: TGTGCCAGCAGCTTGGACAGGGGGCTTCGAACTGATGGCTACACCTTC. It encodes CASSLDRGLRTDGYTF. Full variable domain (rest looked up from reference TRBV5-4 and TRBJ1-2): ETGVTQSPTHLIKTRGQQVTLRCSSQSGHNTVSWYQQALGQGPQFIFQYYREEENGRGNFPPRFSGLQFPNYSSELNVNALELDDSALYLCASSLDRGLRTDGYTFGSGTRLTVV.

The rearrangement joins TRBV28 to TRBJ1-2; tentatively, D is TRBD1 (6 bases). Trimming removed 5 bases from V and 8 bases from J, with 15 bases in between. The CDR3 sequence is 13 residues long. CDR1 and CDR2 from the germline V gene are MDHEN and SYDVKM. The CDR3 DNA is TGTGCCAGCAGTCTTCAGACAGGTGGGGGCTACACCTTC. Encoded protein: CASSLQTGGGYTF.

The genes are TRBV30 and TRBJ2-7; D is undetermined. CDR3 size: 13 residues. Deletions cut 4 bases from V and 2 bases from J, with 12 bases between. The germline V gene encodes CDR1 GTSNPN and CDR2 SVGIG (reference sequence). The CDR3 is CAWTRDFAYEQYF. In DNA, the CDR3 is TGTGCCTGGACCCGCGATTTTGCCTACGAGCAGTACTTC.

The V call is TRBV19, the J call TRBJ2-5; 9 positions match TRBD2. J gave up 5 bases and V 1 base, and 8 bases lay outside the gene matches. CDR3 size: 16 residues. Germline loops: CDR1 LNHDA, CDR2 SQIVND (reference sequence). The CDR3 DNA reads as TGTGCCAGTAGTATAGCTCGCGGGGGGGCGGTGGAGACCCAGTACTTC. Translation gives CASSIARGGAVETQYF. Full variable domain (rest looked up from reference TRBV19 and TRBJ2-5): DGGITQSPKYLFRKEGQNVTLSCEQNLNHDAMYWYRQDPGQGLRLIYYSQIVNDFQKGDIAEGYSVSREKKESFPLTVTSAQKNPTAFYLCASSIARGGAVETQYFGPGTRLLVL.

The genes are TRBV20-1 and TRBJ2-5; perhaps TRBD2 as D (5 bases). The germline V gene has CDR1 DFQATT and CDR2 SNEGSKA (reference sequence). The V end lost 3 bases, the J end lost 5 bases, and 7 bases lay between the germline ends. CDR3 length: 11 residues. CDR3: CSAREVETQYF. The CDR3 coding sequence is TGCAGTGCTAGGGAGGTGGAGACCCAGTACTTC.

The CDR3 here is CASSLSRTGSEKLFF. The CDR3, as DNA: TGTGCCAGCAGTTTATCGAGAACAGGGAGTGAAAAACTGTTTTTT. The rearrangement uses TRBV27 and TRBJ1-4; D may be TRBD1 (6 bases). From germline, CDR1 is MNHEY and CDR2 SMNVEV (reference sequence). CDR3 length equals 15 residues. The V end was cut by 0 bases, the J end by 7 bases, with 12 bases between.

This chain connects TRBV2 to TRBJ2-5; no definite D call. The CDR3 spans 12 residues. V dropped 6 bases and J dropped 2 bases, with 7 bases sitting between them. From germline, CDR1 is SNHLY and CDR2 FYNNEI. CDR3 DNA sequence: TGTGCCAGCAGACTACTACAAGAGACCCAGTACTTC. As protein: CASRLLQETQYF.

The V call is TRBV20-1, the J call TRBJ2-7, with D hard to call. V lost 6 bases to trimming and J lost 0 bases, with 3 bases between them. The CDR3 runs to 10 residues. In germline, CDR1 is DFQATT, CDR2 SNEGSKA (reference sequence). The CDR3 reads CSAVSYEQYF. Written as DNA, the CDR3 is TGCAGTGCCGTCTCCTACGAGCAGTACTTC.

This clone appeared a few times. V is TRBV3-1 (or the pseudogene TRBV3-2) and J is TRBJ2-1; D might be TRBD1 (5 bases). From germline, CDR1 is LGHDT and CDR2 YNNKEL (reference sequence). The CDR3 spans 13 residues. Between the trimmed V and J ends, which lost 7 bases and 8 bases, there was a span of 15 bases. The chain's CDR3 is CASISREGDEQFF. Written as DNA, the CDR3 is TGTGCCAGCATCTCCAGGGAAGGGGATGAGCAGTTCTTC.

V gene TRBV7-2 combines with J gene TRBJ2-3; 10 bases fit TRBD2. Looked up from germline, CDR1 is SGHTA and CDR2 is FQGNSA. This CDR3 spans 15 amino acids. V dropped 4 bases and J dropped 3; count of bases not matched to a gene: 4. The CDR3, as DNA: TGTGCCAGCAGCTCCACTAGCGGGGAAACAGATACGCAGTATTTT. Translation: CASSSTSGETDTQYF.

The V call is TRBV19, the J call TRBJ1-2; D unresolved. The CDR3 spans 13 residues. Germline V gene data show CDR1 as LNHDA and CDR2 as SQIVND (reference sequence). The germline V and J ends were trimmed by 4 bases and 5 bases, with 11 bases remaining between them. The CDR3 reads CASSNEEGYGYTF. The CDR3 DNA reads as TGTGCCAGTAGTAACGAGGAGGGATATGGCTACACCTTC.

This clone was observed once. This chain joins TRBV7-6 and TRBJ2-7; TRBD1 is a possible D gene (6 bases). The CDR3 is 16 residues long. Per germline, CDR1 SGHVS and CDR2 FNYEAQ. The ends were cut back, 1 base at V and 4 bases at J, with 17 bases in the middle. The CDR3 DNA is TGTGCCAGCAGCTTAGTTCCCGGACAGTCCGTATACGAGCAGTACTTC. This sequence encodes CASSLVPGQSVYEQYF. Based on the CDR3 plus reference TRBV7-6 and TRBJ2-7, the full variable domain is GAGVSQSPRYKVTKRGQDVALRCDPISGHVSLYWYRQALGQGPEFLTYFNYEAQQDKSGLPNDRFSAERPEGSISTLTIQRTEQRDSAMYRCASSLVPGQSVYEQYFGPGTRLTVT.

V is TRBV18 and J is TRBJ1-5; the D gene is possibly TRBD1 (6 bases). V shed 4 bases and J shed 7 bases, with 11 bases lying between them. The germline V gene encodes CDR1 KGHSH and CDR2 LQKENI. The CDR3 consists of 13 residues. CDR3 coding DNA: TGTGCCAGCTCACGACAGGCCAGGCAGCCCCAGCATTTT. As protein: CASSRQARQPQHF. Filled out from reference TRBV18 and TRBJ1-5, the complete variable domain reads NAGVMQNPRHLVRRRGQEARLRCSPMKGHSHVYWYRQLPEEGLKFMVYLQKENIIDESGMPKERFSAEFPKEGPSILRIQQVVRGDSAAYFCASSRQARQPQHFGDGTRLSIL.

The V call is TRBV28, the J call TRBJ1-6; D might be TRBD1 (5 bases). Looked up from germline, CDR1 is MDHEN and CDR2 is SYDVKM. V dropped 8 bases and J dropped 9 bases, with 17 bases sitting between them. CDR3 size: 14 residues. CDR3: CASRLPQGSSPLHF. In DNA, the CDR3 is TGTGCCAGCCGTCTTCCTCAGGGAAGTTCACCCCTCCACTTT. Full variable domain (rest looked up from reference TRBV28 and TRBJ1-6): DVKVTQSSRYLVKRTGEKVFLECVQDMDHENMFWYRQDPGLGLRLIYFSYDVKMKEKGDIPEGYSVSREKKERFSLILESASTNQTSMYLCASRLPQGSSPLHFGNGTRLTVT.

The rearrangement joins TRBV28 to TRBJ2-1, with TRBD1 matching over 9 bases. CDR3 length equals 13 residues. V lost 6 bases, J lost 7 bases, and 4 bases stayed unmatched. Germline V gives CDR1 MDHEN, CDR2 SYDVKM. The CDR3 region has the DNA TGTGCCAGCAGGGGGACAGGGAGTAATGAGCAGTTCTTC. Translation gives CASRGTGSNEQFF.

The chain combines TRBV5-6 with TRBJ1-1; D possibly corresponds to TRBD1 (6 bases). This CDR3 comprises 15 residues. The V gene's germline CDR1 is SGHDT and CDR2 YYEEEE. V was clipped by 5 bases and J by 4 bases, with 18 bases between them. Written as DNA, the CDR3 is TGTGCCAGCAGGGGCGGGGGGGCTCGTCTCACTGAAGCTTTCTTT. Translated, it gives CASRGGGARLTEAFF.